This T cell receptor (beta chain) was obtained from a study of blood T cell repertoires in COVID-19. Generated by immunoSEQ multiplex PCR, the TCRdb table keeps only in-frame clones and is missing some. This sample has some 200,000 clones, with approximately 84% found just once. This clone occurred a few times. The V gene lost 8 bases and the J gene lost 4 bases, with 12 bases spanning the gap. There are 13 residues in the CDR3. Germline values: CDR1 SNHLY, CDR2 FYNNEI. The chain recombines TRBV2 with TRBJ1-5; no reliable D call. Sequencing was done on a sample of peripheral blood. The source of this sequence is a human donor with acute or convalescent COVID-19. The donor label of this sample is uncertain. This CDR3 reads CASVGSLNQPQHF. CDR3 nucleotides: TGTGCCAGCGTGGGCAGCCTTAATCAGCCCCAGCATTTT.